These T cell receptor beta chains were read from a single sample in a study of vaccination effects on CD4 cells after COVID-19. Their recognized antigens are unknown. The repertoire was sequenced with immunoSEQ multiplex PCR; TCRdb's copy has only in-frame clones and lacks some. Among around 60,000 clones listed, 70% to 80% were seen once. Sequenced here: CD4+ T cells from PBMCs cultured with HCoV-NL63 spike peptides, sampled before COVID-19 vaccination. These receptors all stem from a human donor who received a COVID-19 vaccine. Both conserved end residues are part of each CDR3. The order of the fields is V gene, J gene, clone size, D gene, CDR3 DNA, CDR3 protein. D genes are given only for firm matches. The listing skips clone size in some rows; elsewhere it reads once, few, many or a size class.

v_call: TRBV11-1; j_call: TRBJ2-3; clone_size: .; d_call: .; cdr3_nt: TGTGCCAGCAGCTTAGAACGAACTAGCACAGATACGCAGTATTTT; cdr3_aa: CASSLERTSTDTQYF
v_call: TRBV14; j_call: TRBJ1-3; clone_size: .; d_call: .; cdr3_nt: TGTGCCAGCAGCCAGGTCACATCTGGAAACACCATATATTTT; cdr3_aa: CASSQVTSGNTIYF
v_call: TRBV12-5; j_call: TRBJ1-1; clone_size: .; d_call: TRBD1; cdr3_nt: TGTGCTAGTGCCTCGACAGGGGAGAGCGCTGAAGCTTTCTTT; cdr3_aa: CASASTGESAEAFF
v_call: TRBV30; j_call: TRBJ1-6; clone_size: .; d_call: .; cdr3_nt: TGTGCCTGGAGCGCTATACCAAAGAATTCACCCCTCCACTTT; cdr3_aa: CAWSAIPKNSPLHF
v_call: TRBV10-1; j_call: TRBJ1-5; clone_size: .; d_call: .; cdr3_nt: TGCGCCAGCAGTCCAGCCGGAGATCAGCCCCAGCATTTT; cdr3_aa: CASSPAGDQPQHF
v_call: TRBV18; j_call: TRBJ1-5; clone_size: .; d_call: .; cdr3_nt: TGTGCCAGCTCACCACCGAATCAGCCCCAGCATTTT; cdr3_aa: CASSPPNQPQHF
v_call: TRBV27; j_call: TRBJ1-5; clone_size: .; d_call: .; cdr3_nt: TGTGCCAGCAGCTTAAGGACAAATCAGCCCCAGCATTTT; cdr3_aa: CASSLRTNQPQHF
v_call: TRBV3-1/TRBV3-2; j_call: TRBJ1-3; clone_size: .; d_call: .; cdr3_nt: TGTGCCAGCAGCGAATCGGGAAACACCATATATTTT; cdr3_aa: CASSESGNTIYF
v_call: TRBV12-3/TRBV12-4; j_call: TRBJ2-2; clone_size: few; d_call: .; cdr3_nt: TGTGCCAGCAGTCGTCGTGCGGAGCTGTTTTTT; cdr3_aa: CASSRRAELFF
v_call: TRBV19; j_call: TRBJ2-3; clone_size: .; d_call: TRBD2; cdr3_nt: TGTGCCAGTTTGGCGGGGGGGCCCGAAGATACGCAGTATTTT; cdr3_aa: CASLAGGPEDTQYF
v_call: TRBV18; j_call: TRBJ2-5; clone_size: .; d_call: TRBD1; cdr3_nt: TGTGCCAGCTCACCGTACAGGGGCCAAGAGACCCAGTACTTC; cdr3_aa: CASSPYRGQETQYF
v_call: TRBV6-2/TRBV6-3; j_call: TRBJ2-5; clone_size: .; d_call: TRBD1; cdr3_nt: TGTGCCAGCAGTTATTGGCCGGGACAGGGTTTTGAGACCCAGTACTTC; cdr3_aa: CASSYWPGQGFETQYF
v_call: TRBV3-1/TRBV3-2; j_call: TRBJ1-4; clone_size: .; d_call: .; cdr3_nt: TGTGCCAGCAGCCAAGGAAGTTCCAAACTGTTTTTT; cdr3_aa: CASSQGSSKLFF
v_call: TRBV6-2/TRBV6-3; j_call: TRBJ2-3; clone_size: .; d_call: TRBD2; cdr3_nt: TGTGCCAGCAGCCCAGCGGGGGAATATATCTCAGATACGCAGTATTTT; cdr3_aa: CASSPAGEYISDTQYF
v_call: TRBV30; j_call: TRBJ1-5; clone_size: .; d_call: .; cdr3_nt: TGTGCCTGGAGCCTCAACAGCGCGCAACCCCAGCATTTT; cdr3_aa: CAWSLNSAQPQHF
v_call: TRBV6-1; j_call: TRBJ2-4; clone_size: .; d_call: .; cdr3_nt: TGTGCCAGCAGTGAGAGACAGCTCCTAGCCAAAAACATTCAGTACTTC; cdr3_aa: CASSERQLLAKNIQYF
v_call: TRBV6-5; j_call: TRBJ1-2; clone_size: .; d_call: TRBD1; cdr3_nt: TGTGCCAGCAGTTCACAGGGGGCGGGCTATGGCTACACCTTC; cdr3_aa: CASSSQGAGYGYTF
v_call: TRBV18; j_call: TRBJ2-2; clone_size: few; d_call: TRBD2; cdr3_nt: TGTGCCAGCTCTTCCAGCGGGGGCCCAACCGGGGAGCTGTTTTTT; cdr3_aa: CASSSSGGPTGELFF
v_call: TRBV5-1; j_call: TRBJ1-1; clone_size: .; d_call: TRBD1; cdr3_nt: TGCGCCAGCAGCTCCAGGGGGGGGGACACTGAAGCTTTCTTT; cdr3_aa: CASSSRGGDTEAFF
v_call: TRBV5-4; j_call: TRBJ1-2; clone_size: few; d_call: .; cdr3_nt: TGTGCCAGCAGCTTAGGGATGACTAACTATGGCTACACCTTC; cdr3_aa: CASSLGMTNYGYTF
v_call: TRBV7-2; j_call: TRBJ2-5; clone_size: .; d_call: .; cdr3_nt: TGTGCCAGCAGCGTTGGAGGGAGCCAAGAGACCCAGTACTTC; cdr3_aa: CASSVGGSQETQYF
v_call: TRBV6-1; j_call: TRBJ2-4; clone_size: .; d_call: .; cdr3_nt: TGTGCCAGCAGTGAAGCAGGGACAACGAGGGGGCAGTACTTC; cdr3_aa: CASSEAGTTRGQYF
v_call: TRBV4-3; j_call: TRBJ1-2; clone_size: once; d_call: .; cdr3_nt: TGCGCCAGCAGCCAAGGGGACGGGGTTTCCTATGGCTACACCTTC; cdr3_aa: CASSQGDGVSYGYTF
v_call: TRBV6-6; j_call: TRBJ1-5; clone_size: .; d_call: .; cdr3_nt: TGTGCCAGCAGTACGGGCCAGGGAAATCAGCCCCAGCATTTT; cdr3_aa: CASSTGQGNQPQHF
v_call: TRBV11-2; j_call: TRBJ2-1; clone_size: once; d_call: TRBD2; cdr3_nt: TGTGCCAGCAGCTACGGGACTAGCGGCTACAATGAGCAGTTCTTC; cdr3_aa: CASSYGTSGYNEQFF
v_call: TRBV5-1; j_call: TRBJ1-1; clone_size: once; d_call: .; cdr3_nt: TGCGCCAGCAGCTCAACGGACAGCGACAAGTATTTTGGGGCTGAAGCTTTCTTT; cdr3_aa: CASSSTDSDKYFGAEAFF